This record looks at one T cell receptor (beta chain) sequence and its context. This clonotype was seen more than once but under ten times. Its target antigen remains unknown. No much larger clone is present one base from it, and per-base qualities are unavailable. The data originate from a study of early T cells in non-severe SARS-CoV-2 infection listed by TCRdb under 2021. Context from the whole study: TCR sequencing used bulk RNA from unsorted whole blood, so alpha and beta chains could not be paired. Study-level results and caveats: VDJdb matching was skewed toward anti-spike CD8 responses and likely underestimated virus-specific expansions by missing private and CD4 specificities.

Receptors were amplified or captured by 5' RACE. Instrument on record: NextSeq 500. The TCR library protocol attached unique molecular identifiers to individual cDNA molecules to correct for sequencing error and PCR bias. Both TCR alpha and beta chains were sequenced, and tight co-correlation was observed between alpha and beta sequence abundances in each sample. In the original analysis: V gene, J gene and CDR3 annotation of TCR sequences was performed with Decombinator V4. Expanded TCRs were defined as changing significantly between any two time points under a Poisson model with p below 0.0001. TCR abundances were normalised to the total number of TCRs sequenced in each sample and reported as counts per million. MAIT TCRs were defined by TRAV1-2 paired with TRAJ12, TRAJ20 or TRAJ33, and iNKT TCRs by TRAV10 paired with TRAJ18. VDJdb, accessed on 1 November 2021, was searched for TCRs annotated for CMV, EBV and SARS-CoV-2, and TCRs annotated for more than one antigen were excluded. The public reads were run again by TCRdb, first through fastp at Q25 and then through MiXCR, and only productive beta chains were kept. Every CDR3 protein is listed once, alongside the most common genes and DNA of its rows. Clone size and V and J calls follow TCRdb, not the original study. The sample table records about 60,000 distinct CDR3 sequences; roughly 8.8% of these occur just once. The ten largest clones add up to over 1% of the sample.

The study was a case-control design nested within a healthcare worker cohort in London, UK, with weekly nasopharyngeal swab PCR tests and blood sampling. Healthcare workers were enrolled in the week of the UK lockdown, from 23 to 31 March 2020, and were followed every week for up to roughly 15 weeks. Trimming removed 2 bases from V and 2 bases from J, leaving 12 bases between the germline ends. From its cysteine to its phenylalanine, the CDR3 spans 15 amino acids. Left in the record is the CDR3 DNA by itself, 45 bases read in frame from the first base. CDR1 is given as MGHRA and CDR2 as YSYEKL, both from the germline V gene.

The TCR was taken from an adult who was a healthcare worker with PCR-confirmed SARS-CoV-2 infection or an uninfected control (not recorded which). The specimen was whole blood. The V and J genes are TRBV4-1 and TRBJ1-1; TRBD1 is a weak D gene call, 5 bases matching. The DNA sequence reads TGCGCCAGCAGCCAAAAGGGCAGGGTAAACACTGAAGCTTTCTTT. Its product reads: CASSQKGRVNTEAFF.